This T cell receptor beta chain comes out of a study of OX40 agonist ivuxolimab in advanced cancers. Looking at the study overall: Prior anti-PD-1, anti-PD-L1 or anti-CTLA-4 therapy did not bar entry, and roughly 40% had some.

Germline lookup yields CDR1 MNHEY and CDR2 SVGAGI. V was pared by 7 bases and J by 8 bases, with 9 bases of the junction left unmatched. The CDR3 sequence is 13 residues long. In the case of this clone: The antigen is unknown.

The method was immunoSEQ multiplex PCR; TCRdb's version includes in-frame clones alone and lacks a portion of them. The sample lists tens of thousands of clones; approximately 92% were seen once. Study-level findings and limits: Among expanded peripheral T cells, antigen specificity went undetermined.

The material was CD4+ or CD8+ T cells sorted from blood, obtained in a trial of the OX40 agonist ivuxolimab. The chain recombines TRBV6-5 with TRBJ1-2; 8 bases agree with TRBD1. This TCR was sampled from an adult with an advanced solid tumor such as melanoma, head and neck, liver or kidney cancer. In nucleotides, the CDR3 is TGTGCCAGCACTCAAGGACAGGGACGAGGCTACACCTTC. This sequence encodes CASTQGQGRGYTF.